Reported below is one TCR beta chain. This clonotype was found many times. This clone's antigen is unknown. No quality values exist for individual bases; no much larger clone is one base distant. V and J are truncated by 7 bases and 3 bases respectively, leaving an intervening sequence of 15 bases. The CDR3 has 15 amino acids, counting the end cysteine and phenylalanine. Of the read, only the CDR3 DNA is kept; its 45 bases are in frame from base 1. CDR1 and CDR2 are read off the germline V gene as MNHNS and SASEGT. This specimen comes from a study of T cells in Graves' hyperthyroidism and ophthalmopathy (dated by TCRdb to the late 2010s). In the study overall: Peripheral blood was sampled at the time of initial diagnosis, prior to any treatment. TCR V-J signatures able to tell the groups apart were searched for in a discovery cohort of approximately 95 patients, of whom around 42 had Graves' ophthalmopathy and under 65 had stable Graves' hyperthyroidism. Whether ophthalmopathy could be predicted prospectively was tested in an independent validation cohort made up of roughly 19 hyperthyroidism patients plus 17 patients who later progressed to ophthalmopathy. The 95 to 100 discovery patients were randomly divided into training and test sets at a 7:3 ratio. In about 6 Graves' hyperthyroidism patients, the study also compared T-cell repertoires from thyroid tissue with T-cell repertoires from blood. After sampling, hyperthyroidism patients received methimazole starting at 30 mg daily, and ophthalmopathy patients received high-dose intravenous methylprednisolone. The paper reports TCR Vbeta CDR3 sequencing of approximately 140 peripheral blood samples: 43 ophthalmopathy, 70 to 85 hyperthyroidism and 17 progressor patients. The paper as a whole reports these results and caveats: No statistical method was used to fix the sample size in advance, and group allocation was not hidden from the investigators. In validation, the model predicted progression to ophthalmopathy with 55% to 71% sensitivity and approximately 72% specificity, a median of about six months before onset. A 13 V-J signature model separated ophthalmopathy from stable hyperthyroidism, with 87.88% sensitivity and around 84% specificity in cross-validation and 80%/75% in testing. Most expanded thyroid clonotypes (frequency above 0.001) were also detected in blood, suggesting blood repertoires may reflect thyroid immune responses.

TCR beta CDR3 regions were amplified from RNA transcripts. For the first round of RT-PCR on the TCR CDR3, the HTBI primer set was used together with the Qiagen OneStep RT-PCR kit. The libraries were constructed in a second round of multiplex PCR and then size-selected and purified. Paired-end sequencing of the libraries was performed with 100 bp reads on an Illumina HiSeq2000. On the study's bioinformatics: SOAPnuke was used to process the raw data, with reads discarded if the reads contained adapters or uncalled bases, had a mean Phred below 15, or lacked an exact constant-primer or identifier match. COPE v1.2.5 was used to merge the high-quality paired reads, and each unique nucleotide sequence was defined as a clonotype. MiTCR v1.1 was used to align clonotypes to the IMGT TRBV, TRBD and TRBJ reference segments. The analysis was restricted to V-J combinations with a frequency above 0.0001, which together covered 99.2% of the repertoires. The TCS score was defined as the ratio of F50 (clonal expansion) to E x V (chaos), calculated using BLOSUM62-based TCRdist between CDR3 peptides within each V-J. Welch's t-statistics and random forest reduced around 550 V-J features to 13, which were used in a naive Bayes classifier (R e1071). In TCRdb, the public reads were trimmed at Q25 with fastp and aligned with MiXCR, with productive beta chains retained. Rows with one shared CDR3 protein collapse into an entry with the most common genes and DNA. None of the V and J calls come from the authors' own analysis; TCRdb made them. In this sample the table shows approximately 510,000 distinct CDR3 sequences, roughly 20% of which occur a single time. The leading ten clones occupy approximately 26% of the sample.

Graves' hyperthyroidism was defined as stable when no progression to ophthalmopathy occurred over 18 months of follow-up. The hyperthyroidism patients were between 18 and 65 years old and newly diagnosed, with a disease duration of less than 2 months. Any patient with an uncontrolled infection, another autoimmune disease, pregnancy or lactation was excluded. Diagnoses were based on clinical symptoms, serum thyroxine and TRAb, thyroid ultrasound and orbital computed tomography. PBMCs were isolated from about 10 ml of fresh peripheral blood by Ficoll-Paque density gradient centrifugation. Total RNA was extracted using Trizol reagent, and RNA quality was assessed on an Agilent 2100 Bioanalyzer.

The TCR comes from a man aged 18 to 29 with Graves' hyperthyroidism. The chain is made from TRBV6-1 and TRBJ2-2; TRBD2 is a possible D gene, resting on 7 matching bases. Specimen: blood. At the DNA level, the sequence is TGTGCCAGCAATGGGGGCGGGGGTCACACCGGGGAGCTGTTTTTT. Its protein is CASNGGGGHTGELFF.